This T cell receptor beta chain was sequenced during a study of OX40 agonist ivuxolimab in advanced cancers. The method was immunoSEQ multiplex PCR; TCRdb's version includes in-frame clones alone and lacks a portion of them. The sample shows some 74,000 clones, about 95% of them seen only once. V dropped 5 bases and J dropped 6 bases, with 10 bases sitting between them. CDR3 length: 12 residues. Germline V gene sequence: CDR1 SEHNR, CDR2 FQNEAQ (reference sequence). The chain is built from TRBV7-9 and TRBJ1-1; D ambiguous. The sequencing here drew on CD4+ or CD8+ T cells sorted from blood, taken in a trial of the OX40 agonist ivuxolimab. This receptor was identified in an adult with an advanced solid tumor such as melanoma, head and neck, liver or kidney cancer. The CDR3 loop is CASSHDGPEAFF. Here the CDR3 DNA reads TGTGCCAGCAGCCACGACGGCCCTGAAGCTTTCTTT.